Following are 16 T cell receptor beta chains from one sample sequenced in a study of human T cells and chemical hapten exposure. Time point described: patch test 2, 6 weeks after DPC sensitization. Documented treatment: therapeutic diphenylcyclopropenone sensitization with weekly scalp DPC. Each CDR3 protein is one row after TCRdb ran MiXCR on the RACE reads. The sample has roughly 40,000 distinct CDR3 sequences, more than 8.5% seen once. Sequences were derived from whole blood, sampled in connection with sensitization to the hapten diphenylcyclopropenone (DPC). These TCRs come from a woman aged 40 to 55 with alopecia areata. Some clones in this sample may be carry-over from other donors' samples.

This clonotype was seen repeatedly, ten times or more. This rearrangement joins TRBV18 to TRBJ1-6; D not certain. This CDR3 region has 12 residues. Trimming left V 0 bases short and J 6 bases short, with 0 bases between. Per germline, CDR1 KGHSH and CDR2 LQKENI. CDR3 sequence: CASSPPNSPLHF. CDR3 coding DNA: TGTGCCAGCTCACCACCTAATTCACCCCTCCACTTT.

The chain is built from TRBV27 and TRBJ2-7; TRBD1 matches at 7 bases. The CDR3 totals 14 residues. V lost 2 bases and J lost 6; bases outside the gene matches: 7. The germline V gene encodes CDR1 MNHEY and CDR2 SMNVEV (reference sequence). CDR3 sequence: CASSLETGLGEQYF. The CDR3 DNA reads TGTGCCAGCAGTTTAGAGACAGGGTTGGGCGAGCAGTACTTC.

The rearrangement joins TRBV5-6 to TRBJ1-1, with no clear D. V lost 0 bases and J 8 bases, leaving 11 bases between the germline ends. The CDR3 consists of 13 residues. CDR1 and CDR2 (germline): SGHDT, YYEEEE. CDR3 nucleotide sequence: TGTGCCAGCAGCTTGGAGCCTGCAGGAGAAGCTTTCTTT. Its translation is CASSLEPAGEAFF.

This clonotype came up many times. V gene TRBV28 combines with J gene TRBJ1-2; D not certain. The V end was cut by 6 bases, the J end by 6 bases, with 17 bases between. Germline CDR1 is MDHEN and CDR2 is SYDVKM. The CDR3 is 14 amino acids. This CDR3 reads CASRPQIGMHGYTF. The CDR3 bases are TGTGCCAGCAGGCCGCAAATAGGGATGCATGGCTACACCTTC.

In its sample, this clonotype was seen many times. V usage is TRBV12-3 or TRBV12-4 and J usage is TRBJ2-2; TRBD2 might be the D (5 bases). The CDR3 extends over 20 amino acids. V gave up 3 bases and J gave up 0 bases, with 23 bases separating them. Here the CDR3 reads CASSFWRLTTRAPNTGELFF. CDR3 bases: TGTGCCAGCAGTTTTTGGCGGCTTACGACGAGGGCCCCGAACACCGGGGAGCTGTTTTTT.

This clonotype was counted between two and nine times. The chain uses TRBV6-4 and TRBJ2-1, with 8 bases lining up with TRBD2. This CDR3 is 15 amino acids long. The ends lost 10 bases at V and 0 bases at J; junction bases unmatched: 8. Germline CDR1 is MRHNA and CDR2 is SNTAGT. The CDR3 protein is CAISQRGPSYNEQFF. The DNA for the CDR3 is TGTGCCATTTCGCAGCGGGGGCCCTCCTACAATGAGCAGTTCTTC.

This clonotype showed up many times. This chain links TRBV7-2 with TRBJ1-2; unclear D gene. Germline V gives CDR1 SGHTA, CDR2 FQGNSA. The CDR3 loop spans 14 amino acids. V shed 5 bases and J shed 4 bases, with 14 bases lying between them. The CDR3 nucleotides read TGTGCCAGCAGCCCTAGACCGGTCAGCTATGGCTACACCTTC. It encodes CASSPRPVSYGYTF.

The table lists this clonotype with many counts. The J gene is TRBJ1-1, the V gene TRBV6-5, with D hard to call. The CDR3 consists of 14 residues. Trimming left V 4 bases short and J 0 bases short, with 9 bases between. CDR1 and CDR2 from the germline V gene are MNHEY and SVGAGI. CDR3 protein: CASSSTAMNTEAFF. In DNA form, the CDR3 reads TGTGCCAGCAGTTCGACGGCGATGAACACTGAAGCTTTCTTT.

A few counts support this clonotype. The junction and the germline gene differ at one end; a read error may be behind it. The rearrangement uses TRBV4-1 and TRBJ1-4; 8 nucleotides align to TRBD1. This CDR3 comprises 14 residues. The germline V gene encodes CDR1 MGHRA and CDR2 YSYEKL. In DNA, the CDR3 is TGCGCCAGCAACCAACCGGGACAGGTAGAAAAACTGTTTTTT. It is translated as CASNQPGQVEKLFF.

The table lists this clonotype with many counts. The rearrangement uses TRBV29-1 and TRBJ2-3; D is undetermined. V lost 6 bases to trimming and J lost 0 bases, with 4 bases between them. In germline, CDR1 is SQVTM, CDR2 ANQGSEA. The CDR3 spans 11 residues. CDR3 DNA sequence: TGCAGCGTGCCTAGCACAGATACGCAGTATTTT. Amino acids: CSVPSTDTQYF.

CDR3 residues: CASSRTREDTQYF. The CDR3 DNA sequence: TGTGCCAGCAGCCGGACGAGGGAAGATACGCAGTATTTT. The chain employs TRBV28 and TRBJ2-3; D perhaps matches TRBD2 (5 bases). V lost 6 bases and J lost 5, with 12 bases in between. This CDR3 contains 13 residues. Per the germline V gene, CDR1 is MDHEN and CDR2 is SYDVKM.

At least ten counts were recorded for this clonotype. The V call is TRBV14, the J call TRBJ2-7; D ambiguous. The CDR3 spans 15 residues. Germline V gene sequence: CDR1 SGHDN, CDR2 FVKESK. The ends were cut back, 1 base at V and 1 base at J, with 11 bases in the middle. The CDR3 spells CASSQVGRLSYEQYF. CDR3 in DNA: TGTGCCAGCAGCCAAGTCGGGCGGCTTTCCTACGAGCAGTACTTC.

This clonotype was seen only a few times. The chain has TRBV7-8 and TRBJ2-5; no clear D gene. CDR3 size: 13 residues. V lost 5 bases and J lost 4, with 11 bases in between. Germline V gene sequence: CDR1 SGHVS, CDR2 FQNEAQ. The CDR3 protein is CASSEPVRETQYF. Written as DNA, the CDR3 is TGTGCCAGCAGCGAACCTGTGCGAGAGACCCAGTACTTC.

The chain has TRBV4-3 and TRBJ2-3; D ambiguous. Trimming stripped 0 bases from V and 3 bases from J, with 7 bases between. Germline CDR1 reads LGHNA; CDR2 reads YSLEER. This CDR3 has 14 residues. This chain's CDR3 is CASSQDPLTDTQYF. For the CDR3, the DNA is TGCGCCAGCAGCCAAGACCCCTTAACAGATACGCAGTATTTT.

In its sample, this clonotype was seen many times. The rearrangement uses TRBV10-3 and TRBJ2-3; possibly TRBD1 or TRBD2 for D (5 bases each). This CDR3 spans 14 amino acids. The germline V gene has CDR1 ENHRY and CDR2 SYGVKD. The V and J ends lost 11 bases and 2 bases respectively, with 17 bases between them. The CDR3 here is CAAQQGPTTDTQYF. CDR3 DNA sequence: TGTGCCGCTCAGCAGGGACCGACCACAGATACGCAGTATTTT.

This clonotype was counted a few times. The CDR3 here is CASSLGGNTQYF. Here the CDR3 DNA reads TGTGCCAGCAGTTTGGGGGGGAATACCCAGTACTTC. The J gene is TRBJ2-5, the V gene TRBV12-3 or TRBV12-4, with 7 bases lining up with TRBD2. With 3 bases clipped from V and 8 bases from J, the junction kept 3 bases outside the gene matches. The CDR3 spans 12 residues.